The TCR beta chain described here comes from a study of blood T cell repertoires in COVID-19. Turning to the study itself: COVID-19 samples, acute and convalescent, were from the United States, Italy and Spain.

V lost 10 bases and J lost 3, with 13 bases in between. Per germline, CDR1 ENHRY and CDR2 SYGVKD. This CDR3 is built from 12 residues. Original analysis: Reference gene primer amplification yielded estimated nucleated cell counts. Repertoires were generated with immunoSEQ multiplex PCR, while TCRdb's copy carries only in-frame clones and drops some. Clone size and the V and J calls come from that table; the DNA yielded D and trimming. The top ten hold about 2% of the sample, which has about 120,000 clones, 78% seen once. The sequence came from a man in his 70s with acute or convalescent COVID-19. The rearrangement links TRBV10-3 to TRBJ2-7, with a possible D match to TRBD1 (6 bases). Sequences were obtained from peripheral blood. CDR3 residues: CATAATGYEQYF. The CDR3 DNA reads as TGTGCCACCGCCGCGACAGGCTACGAGCAGTACTTC.